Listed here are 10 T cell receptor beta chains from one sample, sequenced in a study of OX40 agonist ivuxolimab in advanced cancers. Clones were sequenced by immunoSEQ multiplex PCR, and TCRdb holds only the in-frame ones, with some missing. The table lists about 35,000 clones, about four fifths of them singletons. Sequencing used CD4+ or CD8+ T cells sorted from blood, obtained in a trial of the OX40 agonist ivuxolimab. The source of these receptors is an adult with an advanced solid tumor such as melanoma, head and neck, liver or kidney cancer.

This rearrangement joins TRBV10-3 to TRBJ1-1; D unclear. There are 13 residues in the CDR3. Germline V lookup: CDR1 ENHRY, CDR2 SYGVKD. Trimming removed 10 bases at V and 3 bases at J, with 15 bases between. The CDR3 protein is CATTEKEHTEAFF. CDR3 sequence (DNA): TGTGCCACCACAGAAAAGGAACACACTGAAGCTTTCTTT.

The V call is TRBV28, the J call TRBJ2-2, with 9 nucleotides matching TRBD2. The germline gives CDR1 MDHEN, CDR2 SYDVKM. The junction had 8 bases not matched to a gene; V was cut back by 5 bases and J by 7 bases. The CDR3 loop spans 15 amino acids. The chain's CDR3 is CASSPLAGRSGELFF. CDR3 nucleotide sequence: TGTGCCAGCAGTCCTCTAGCGGGGCGGAGCGGGGAGCTGTTTTTT.

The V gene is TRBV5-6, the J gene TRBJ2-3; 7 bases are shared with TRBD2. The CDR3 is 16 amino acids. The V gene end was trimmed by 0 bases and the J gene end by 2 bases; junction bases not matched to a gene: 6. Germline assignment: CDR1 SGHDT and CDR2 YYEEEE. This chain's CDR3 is CASSLGDSGYTDTQYF. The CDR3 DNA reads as TGTGCCAGCAGCTTGGGAGATAGCGGGTACACAGATACGCAGTATTTT.

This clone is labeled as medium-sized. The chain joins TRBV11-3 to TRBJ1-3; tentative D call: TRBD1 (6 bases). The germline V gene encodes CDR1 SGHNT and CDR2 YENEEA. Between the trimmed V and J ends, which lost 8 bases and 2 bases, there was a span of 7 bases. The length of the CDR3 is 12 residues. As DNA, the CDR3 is TGTGCCAGCGAGGGGGCTGGAAACACCATATATTTT. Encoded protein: CASEGAGNTIYF.

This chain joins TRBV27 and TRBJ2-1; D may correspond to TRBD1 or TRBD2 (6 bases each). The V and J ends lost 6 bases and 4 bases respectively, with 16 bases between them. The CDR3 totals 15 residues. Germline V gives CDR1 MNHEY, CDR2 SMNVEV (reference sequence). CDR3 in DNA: TGTGCCAGCAGGGGGGGCGGGACGCCTTACAATGAGCAGTTCTTC. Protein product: CASRGGGTPYNEQFF.

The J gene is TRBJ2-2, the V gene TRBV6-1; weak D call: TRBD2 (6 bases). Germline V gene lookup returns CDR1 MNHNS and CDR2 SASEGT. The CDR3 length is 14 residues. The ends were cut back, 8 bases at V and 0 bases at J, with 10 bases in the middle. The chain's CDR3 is CASGGISNTGELFF. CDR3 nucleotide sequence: TGTGCCAGCGGCGGGATATCGAACACCGGGGAGCTGTTTTTT.

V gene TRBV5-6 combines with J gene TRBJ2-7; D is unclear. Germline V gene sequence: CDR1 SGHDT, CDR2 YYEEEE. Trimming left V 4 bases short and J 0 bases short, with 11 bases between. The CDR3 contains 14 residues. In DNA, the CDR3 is TGTGCCAGCAGCGCCGCCTCGAGCTCCTACGAGCAGTACTTC. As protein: CASSAASSSYEQYF.

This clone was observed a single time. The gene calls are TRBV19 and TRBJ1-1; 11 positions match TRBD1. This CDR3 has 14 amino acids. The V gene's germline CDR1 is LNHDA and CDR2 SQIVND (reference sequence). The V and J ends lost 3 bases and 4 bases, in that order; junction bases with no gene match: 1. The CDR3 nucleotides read TGTGCCAGTAGTATGGGGACAGGGGGCACTGAAGCTTTCTTT. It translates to CASSMGTGGTEAFF.

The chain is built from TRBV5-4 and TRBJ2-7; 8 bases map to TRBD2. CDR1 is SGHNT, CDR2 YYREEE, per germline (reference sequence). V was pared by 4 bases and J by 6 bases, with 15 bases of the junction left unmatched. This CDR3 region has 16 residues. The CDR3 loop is CASSGTHGTSLFEQYF. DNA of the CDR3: TGTGCCAGCAGCGGGACCCACGGGACTAGTCTTTTCGAGCAGTACTTC.

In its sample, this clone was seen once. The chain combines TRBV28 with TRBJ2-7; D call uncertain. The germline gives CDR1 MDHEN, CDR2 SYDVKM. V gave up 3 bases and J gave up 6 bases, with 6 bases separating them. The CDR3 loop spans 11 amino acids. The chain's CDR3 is CASSFTGEQYF. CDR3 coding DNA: TGTGCCAGCAGTTTTACGGGCGAGCAGTACTTC.